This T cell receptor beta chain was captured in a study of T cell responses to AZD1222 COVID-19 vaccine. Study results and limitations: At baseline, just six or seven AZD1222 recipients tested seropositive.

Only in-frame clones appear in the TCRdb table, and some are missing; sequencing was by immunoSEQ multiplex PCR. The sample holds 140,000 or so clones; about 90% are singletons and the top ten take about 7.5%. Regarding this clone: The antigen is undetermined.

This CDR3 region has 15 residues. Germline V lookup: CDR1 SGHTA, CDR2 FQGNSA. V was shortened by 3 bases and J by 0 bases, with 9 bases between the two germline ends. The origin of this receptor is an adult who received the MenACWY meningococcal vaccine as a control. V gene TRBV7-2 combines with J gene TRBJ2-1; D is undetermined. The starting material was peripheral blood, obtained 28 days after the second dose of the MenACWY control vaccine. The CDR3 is CASSFGKFSYNEQFF. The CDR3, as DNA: TGTGCCAGCAGCTTTGGGAAGTTCTCCTACAATGAGCAGTTCTTC.